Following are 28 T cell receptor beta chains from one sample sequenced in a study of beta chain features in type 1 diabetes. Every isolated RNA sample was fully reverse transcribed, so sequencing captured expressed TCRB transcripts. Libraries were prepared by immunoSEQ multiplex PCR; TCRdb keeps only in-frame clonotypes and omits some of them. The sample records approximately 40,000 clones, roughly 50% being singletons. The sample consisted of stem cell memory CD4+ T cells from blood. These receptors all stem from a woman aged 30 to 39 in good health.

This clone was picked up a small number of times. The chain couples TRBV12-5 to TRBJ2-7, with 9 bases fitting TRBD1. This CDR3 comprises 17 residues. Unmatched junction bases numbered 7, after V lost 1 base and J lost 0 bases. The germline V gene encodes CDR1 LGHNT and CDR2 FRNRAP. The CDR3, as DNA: TGTGCTAGTGGTTTGGGCTGTCGGGACAGGGACTCCTACGAGCAGTACTTC. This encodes CASGLGCRDRDSYEQYF.

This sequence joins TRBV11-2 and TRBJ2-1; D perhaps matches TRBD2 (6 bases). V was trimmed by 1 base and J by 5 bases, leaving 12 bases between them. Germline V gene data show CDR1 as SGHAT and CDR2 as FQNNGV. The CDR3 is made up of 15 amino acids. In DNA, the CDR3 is TGTGCCAGCAGCTTAGCGGGGGTCTTCGACAATGAGCAGTTCTTC. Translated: CASSLAGVFDNEQFF.

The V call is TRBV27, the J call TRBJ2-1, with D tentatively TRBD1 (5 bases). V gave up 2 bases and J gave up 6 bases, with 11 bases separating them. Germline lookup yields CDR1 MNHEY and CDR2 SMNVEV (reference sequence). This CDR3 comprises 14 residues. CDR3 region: CASSLQGVRNEQFF. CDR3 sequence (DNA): TGTGCCAGCAGTTTACAGGGCGTCCGCAATGAGCAGTTCTTC.

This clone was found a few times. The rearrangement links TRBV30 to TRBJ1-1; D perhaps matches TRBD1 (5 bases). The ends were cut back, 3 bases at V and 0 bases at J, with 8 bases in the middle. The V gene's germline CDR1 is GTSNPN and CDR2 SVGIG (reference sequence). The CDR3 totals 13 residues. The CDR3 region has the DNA TGTGCCTGGAGCAGGGCTATGAACACTGAAGCTTTCTTT. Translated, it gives CAWSRAMNTEAFF.

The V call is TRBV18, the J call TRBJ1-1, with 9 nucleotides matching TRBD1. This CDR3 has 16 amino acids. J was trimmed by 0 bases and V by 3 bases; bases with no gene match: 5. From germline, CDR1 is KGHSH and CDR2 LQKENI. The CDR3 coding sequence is TGTGCCAGCTCACCTACAGGGGGCTCGGTGAACACTGAAGCTTTCTTT. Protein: CASSPTGGSVNTEAFF.

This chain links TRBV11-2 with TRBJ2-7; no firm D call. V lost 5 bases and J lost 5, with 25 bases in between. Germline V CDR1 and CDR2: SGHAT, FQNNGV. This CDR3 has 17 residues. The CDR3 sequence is CASSPRRGQPFPHEQYF. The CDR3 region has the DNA TGTGCCAGCAGCCCTCGTAGAGGCCAACCCTTCCCTCACGAGCAGTACTTC.

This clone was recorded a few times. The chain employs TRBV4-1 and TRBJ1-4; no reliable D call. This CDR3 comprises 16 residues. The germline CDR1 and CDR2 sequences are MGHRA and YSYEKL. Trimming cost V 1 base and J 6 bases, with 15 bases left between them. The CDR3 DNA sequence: TGCGCCAGCAGCCAAGGAACGGGGAGGCGGGATGAAAAACTGTTTTTT. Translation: CASSQGTGRRDEKLFF.

CDR3 sequence (DNA): TGTGCCAGCAGCTACGGTGACAGGGGGCTAGGACAGCCCCAGCATTTT. It is translated as CASSYGDRGLGQPQHF. The chain has TRBV7-6 and TRBJ1-5; 10 bases are a match to TRBD1. J lost 7 bases, V lost 4 bases, and 10 bases had no gene match. The CDR3 covers 16 residues. Germline V gene data show CDR1 as SGHVS and CDR2 as FNYEAQ.

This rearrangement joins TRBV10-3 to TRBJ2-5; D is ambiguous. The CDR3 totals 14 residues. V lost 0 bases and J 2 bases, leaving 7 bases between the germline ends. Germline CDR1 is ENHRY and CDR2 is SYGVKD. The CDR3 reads CAISESNLQETQYF. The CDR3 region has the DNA TGTGCCATCAGTGAGTCCAACCTACAAGAGACCCAGTACTTC.

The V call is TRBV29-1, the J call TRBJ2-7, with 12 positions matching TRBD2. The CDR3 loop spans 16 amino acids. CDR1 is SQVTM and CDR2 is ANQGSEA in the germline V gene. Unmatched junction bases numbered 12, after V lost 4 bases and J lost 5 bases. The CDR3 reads CSVGKRLTSGRDEQYF. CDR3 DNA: TGCAGCGTTGGTAAAAGACTGACTAGCGGGAGAGACGAGCAGTACTTC.

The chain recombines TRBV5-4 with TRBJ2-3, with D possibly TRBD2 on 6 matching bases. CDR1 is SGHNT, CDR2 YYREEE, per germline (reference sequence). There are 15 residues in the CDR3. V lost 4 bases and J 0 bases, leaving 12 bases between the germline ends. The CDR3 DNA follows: TGTGCCAGCAGCGCGGGGACGGAAAGCACAGATACGCAGTATTTT. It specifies CASSAGTESTDTQYF.

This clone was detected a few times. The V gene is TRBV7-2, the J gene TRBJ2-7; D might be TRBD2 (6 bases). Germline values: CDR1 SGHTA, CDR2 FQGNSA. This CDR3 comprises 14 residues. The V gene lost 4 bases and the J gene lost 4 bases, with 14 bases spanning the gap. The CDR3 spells CASSSRLGGYEQYF. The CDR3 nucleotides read TGTGCCAGCAGCTCTCGACTAGGAGGTTACGAGCAGTACTTC.

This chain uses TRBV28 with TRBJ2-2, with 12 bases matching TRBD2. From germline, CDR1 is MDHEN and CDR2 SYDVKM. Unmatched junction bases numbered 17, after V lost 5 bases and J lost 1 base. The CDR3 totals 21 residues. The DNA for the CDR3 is TGTGCCAGCAGTCCCGGAAGACACGGGCTAGCGGGAGGGAGGAACACCGGGGAGCTGTTTTTT. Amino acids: CASSPGRHGLAGGRNTGELFF.

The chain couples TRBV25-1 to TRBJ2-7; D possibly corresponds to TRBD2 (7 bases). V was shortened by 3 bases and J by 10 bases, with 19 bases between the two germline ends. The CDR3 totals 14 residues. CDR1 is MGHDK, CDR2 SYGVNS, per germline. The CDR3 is CASSDMGGLGPQYF. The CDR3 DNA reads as TGTGCCAGCAGTGATATGGGGGGGCTCGGGCCCCAGTACTTC.

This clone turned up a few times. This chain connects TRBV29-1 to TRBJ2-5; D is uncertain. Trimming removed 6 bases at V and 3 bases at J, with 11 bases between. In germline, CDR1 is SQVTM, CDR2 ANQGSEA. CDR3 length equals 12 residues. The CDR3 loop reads CSVATVKETQYF. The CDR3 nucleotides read TGCAGCGTAGCGACGGTGAAAGAGACCCAGTACTTC.

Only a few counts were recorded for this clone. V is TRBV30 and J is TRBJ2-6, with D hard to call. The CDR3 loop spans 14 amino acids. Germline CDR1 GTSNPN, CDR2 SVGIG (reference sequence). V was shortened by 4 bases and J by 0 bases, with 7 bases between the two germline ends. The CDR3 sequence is CAWKPSSGANVLTF. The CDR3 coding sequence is TGTGCCTGGAAACCCAGCTCTGGGGCCAACGTCCTGACTTTC. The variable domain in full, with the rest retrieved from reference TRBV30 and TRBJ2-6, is SQTIHQWPATLVQPVGSPLSLECTVEGTSNPNLYWYRQAAGRGLQLLFYSVGIGQISSEVPQNLSASRPQDRQFILSSKKLLLSDSGFYLCAWKPSSGANVLTFGAGSRLTVL.

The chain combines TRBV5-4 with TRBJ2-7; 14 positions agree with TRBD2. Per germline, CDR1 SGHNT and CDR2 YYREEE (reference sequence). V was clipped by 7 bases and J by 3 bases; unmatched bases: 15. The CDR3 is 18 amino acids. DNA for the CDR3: TGTGCCAGCCTCCCGGTGGAGGGACTAGCGGGAGCGAACTACGAGCAGTACTTC. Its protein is CASLPVEGLAGANYEQYF.

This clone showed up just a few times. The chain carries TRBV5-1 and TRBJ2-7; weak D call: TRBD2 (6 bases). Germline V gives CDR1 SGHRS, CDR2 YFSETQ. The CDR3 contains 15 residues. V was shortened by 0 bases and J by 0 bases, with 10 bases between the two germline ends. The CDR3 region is CASSLALDYSYEQYF. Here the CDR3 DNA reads TGCGCCAGCAGCTTGGCACTGGACTACTCCTACGAGCAGTACTTC.

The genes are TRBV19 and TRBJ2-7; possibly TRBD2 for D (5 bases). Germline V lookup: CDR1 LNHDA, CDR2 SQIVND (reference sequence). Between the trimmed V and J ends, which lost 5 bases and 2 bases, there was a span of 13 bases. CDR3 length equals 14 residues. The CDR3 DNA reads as TGTGCCAGTAGTTCTTACTCCGGGACCTACGAGCAGTACTTC. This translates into CASSSYSGTYEQYF.

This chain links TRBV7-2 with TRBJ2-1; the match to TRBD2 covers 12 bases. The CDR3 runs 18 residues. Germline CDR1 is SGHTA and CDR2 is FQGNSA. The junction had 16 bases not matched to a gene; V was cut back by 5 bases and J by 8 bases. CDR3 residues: CASSRGFASGRAGDEQFF. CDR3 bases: TGTGCCAGCAGCCGCGGCTTTGCTAGCGGGAGGGCCGGGGATGAGCAGTTCTTC.

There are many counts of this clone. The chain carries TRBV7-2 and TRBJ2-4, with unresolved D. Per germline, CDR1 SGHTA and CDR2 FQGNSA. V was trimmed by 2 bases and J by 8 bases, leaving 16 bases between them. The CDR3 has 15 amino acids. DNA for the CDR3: TGTGCCAGCAGCTTACGTCTCCTCCGTGGAGACATTCAGTACTTC. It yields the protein CASSLRLLRGDIQYF. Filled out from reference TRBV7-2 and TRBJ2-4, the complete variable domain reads GAGVSQSPSNKVTEKGKDVELRCDPISGHTALYWYRQSLGQGLEFLIYFQGNSAPDKSGLPSDRFSAERTGGSVSTLTIQRTQQEDSAVYLCASSLRLLRGDIQYFGAGTRLSVL.

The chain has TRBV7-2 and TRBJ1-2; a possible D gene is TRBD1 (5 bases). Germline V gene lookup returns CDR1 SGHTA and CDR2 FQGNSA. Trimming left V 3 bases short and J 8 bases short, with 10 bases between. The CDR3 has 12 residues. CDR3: CASSLDTGGYTF. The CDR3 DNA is TGTGCCAGCAGCTTGGACACCGGGGGCTACACCTTC.

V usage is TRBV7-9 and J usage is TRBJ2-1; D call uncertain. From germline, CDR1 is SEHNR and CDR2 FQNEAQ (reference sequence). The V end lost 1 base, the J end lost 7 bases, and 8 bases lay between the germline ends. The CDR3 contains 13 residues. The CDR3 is CASSLVGKNEQFF. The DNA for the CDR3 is TGTGCCAGCAGCTTAGTCGGTAAGAATGAGCAGTTCTTC.

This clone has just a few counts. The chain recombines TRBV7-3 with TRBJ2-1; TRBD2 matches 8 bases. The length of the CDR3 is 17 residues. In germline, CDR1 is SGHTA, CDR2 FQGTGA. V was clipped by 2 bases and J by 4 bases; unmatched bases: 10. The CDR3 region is CASSLPKAGVIYNEQFF. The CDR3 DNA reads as TGTGCCAGCAGCTTACCCAAAGCGGGAGTTATTTACAATGAGCAGTTCTTC.

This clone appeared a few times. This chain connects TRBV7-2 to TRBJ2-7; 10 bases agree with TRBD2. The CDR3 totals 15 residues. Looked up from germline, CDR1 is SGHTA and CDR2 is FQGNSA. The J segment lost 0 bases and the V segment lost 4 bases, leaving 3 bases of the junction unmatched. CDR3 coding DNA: TGTGCCAGCAGCTCACTAGCGGGACCCTCCTACGAGCAGTACTTC. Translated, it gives CASSSLAGPSYEQYF.

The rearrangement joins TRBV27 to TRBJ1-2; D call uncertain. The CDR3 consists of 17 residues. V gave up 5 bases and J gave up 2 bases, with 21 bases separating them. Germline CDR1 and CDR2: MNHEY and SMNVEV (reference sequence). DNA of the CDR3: TGTGCCAGCAGTCCCCTGGAGGGTTCTAGTCGCAACTATGGCTACACCTTC. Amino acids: CASSPLEGSSRNYGYTF.

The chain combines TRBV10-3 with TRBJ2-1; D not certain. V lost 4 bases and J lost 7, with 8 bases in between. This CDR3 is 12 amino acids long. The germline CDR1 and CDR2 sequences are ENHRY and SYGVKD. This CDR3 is CAISVLANEQFF. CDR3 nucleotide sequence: TGTGCCATCAGTGTACTTGCGAATGAGCAGTTCTTC.

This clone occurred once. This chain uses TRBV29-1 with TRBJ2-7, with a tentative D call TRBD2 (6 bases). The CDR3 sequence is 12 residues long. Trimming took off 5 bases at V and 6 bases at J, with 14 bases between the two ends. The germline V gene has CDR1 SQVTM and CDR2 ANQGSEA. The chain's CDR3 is CSVILPGGEQYF. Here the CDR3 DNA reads TGCAGCGTTATCCTTCCCGGGGGCGAGCAGTACTTC.